Listed below are T cell receptor beta chains from one sample, sequenced in a study of cytomegalovirus exposure and HLA in healthy donors. Using immunoSEQ multiplex PCR, the repertoire was profiled, and TCRdb retains in-frame clones only, with some absent. This listing includes under 200,000 clones. Material: PBMCs. All receptors derive from a man between 25 and 39 years old in good health and CMV-seronegative. Both conserved end residues are trimmed from each CDR3. A D gene is named only where the DNA matches it firmly.

TRBV18	TRBD2	TRBJ2-3	ASSPGLAADTQY
TRBV4-1	NA	TRBJ2-7	ASSQVQAYEQY
TRBV7-2	NA	TRBJ2-5	ASSPRGRTVQETQY
TRBV5-4	TRBD2	TRBJ2-7	ASSLWGGGSYEQY
TRBV6-4	NA	TRBJ1-5	ASGAGDQPQH
TRBV2	TRBD1	TRBJ2-2	ASRATGGKGTGELF
TRBV7-2	NA	TRBJ1-2	ASSIPGGRGYT
TRBV30	NA	TRBJ2-1	AWSVEGNNEQF
TRBV6-6	NA	TRBJ1-4	ASTPGREKLF
TRBV2	NA	TRBJ1-1	ASMIEANTEAF
TRBV30	TRBD2	TRBJ2-7	AWRGGQGLAGGHEQY
TRBV7-7	NA	TRBJ2-5	ASSSNRGGETQY
TRBV30	TRBD2	TRBJ2-1	AWAPGLASEQF
TRBV6-5	NA	TRBJ1-4	ASREANEKLF
TRBV5-8	NA	TRBJ2-5	ASSFAPRETQY
TRBV5-1	TRBD2	TRBJ2-1	ASSSGTSGSYNEQF
TRBV19	NA	TRBJ1-5	ASSIAQGFGQNQPQH
TRBV2	NA	TRBJ2-6	ASTMTGAPGANVLT
TRBV27	TRBD1	TRBJ1-1	ASSLRDRVTEAF
TRBV9	TRBD1	TRBJ1-6	ASSPHEGQNNSPLH
TRBV30	NA	TRBJ1-1	AWSRRADTEAF
TRBV27	TRBD2	TRBJ2-1	ASSFGTSWMDEQF
TRBV7-8	NA	TRBJ1-2	ASSFSGTLGRIYT
TRBV6-6	TRBD2	TRBJ2-7	ASGGNYEQY
TRBV6-5	NA	TRBJ1-1	ASRPGLSNTEAF
TRBV14	NA	TRBJ1-1	ASSQEHSPDNWHEAF
TRBV27	NA	TRBJ1-5	ASSRDYSNQPQH
TRBV7-2	NA	TRBJ2-4	ASSSTGLKNIQY
TRBV4-1	TRBD2	NA	ASSQPGGRSSYEQY
TRBV4-2	TRBD1	TRBJ2-7	ASSQAEGATYEQY
TRBV7-9	NA	TRBJ2-1	ATVLDPSPEQF
TRBV27	TRBD1	TRBJ2-1	ASKPGQGGQF
TRBV2	TRBD2	TRBJ2-1	ASRSLGREAGGSYNEQF
TRBV7-2	TRBD1	TRBJ1-6	ASSSQPGQGDNSPLH
TRBV4-1	TRBD1	TRBJ2-7	ASSPGQGPRDEQY
TRBV5-1	NA	TRBJ2-2	ASSLAFRAGELF
TRBV30	TRBD2	TRBJ2-3	AWRIAGVDTQY
TRBV2	TRBD2	TRBJ2-7	ASSELGNPTSGLFCEQY
TRBV11-3	TRBD2	TRBJ2-1	ASSHRLAGAYNEQF
TRBV18	NA	TRBJ1-4	ASSPEGRTTNEKLF
TRBV4-1	TRBD1	TRBJ2-7	ASSQEMVYEVLVDRGYREQY
TRBV5-1	TRBD1	TRBJ2-2	ASSLQGPGRELF